Listed here is a single TCR beta chain. What it binds is not known. Trimming at V came to 5 bases and at J to 4 bases, leaving 12 bases not matched to a gene. CDR1 SGHAT and CDR2 FQNNGV come from the germline V gene. This CDR3 is 17 amino acids long. This entry belongs to a study of cytomegalovirus exposure and HLA in healthy donors. PCR primers comprised 60 Vbeta and 13 Jbeta primers. Per the study methods: It was a later analysis that counted about 80 million unique TCR beta chains, of which 8.5 million to 12 million were shared. Profiled with immunoSEQ multiplex PCR; TCRdb holds only in-frame clones, not every one. Clonal size and the V and J genes are those of that table, whereas D and trimming came from the DNA. Of about 190,000 clones in the sample, just under 75% were seen once. Notes on the study in general: Reported results showed that the classifier diagnosed cytomegalovirus status with high specificity and sensitivity. Using a false discovery rate of 0.05, a later analysis showed that approximately 17,000 TCR beta sequences were associated with HLA alleles.

These donors, healthy bone marrow donors, were studied. V is TRBV11-2 and J is TRBJ2-3; 10 bases map to TRBD2. The source material was PBMCs. This TCR was recovered from a woman in her twenties or thirties in good health and CMV-seropositive. The CDR3 sequence: CASSPPSLTSGADTQYF. CDR3 bases: TGTGCCAGCAGCCCACCCAGTCTTACTAGCGGGGCAGATACGCAGTATTTT.